A single sample gave rise to the 23 T cell receptor beta chains below, sequenced in a study of tumor and adjacent non-tumor tissue in lung cancer. RNA was extracted from bulk tissue without any cell sorting. Three rounds of nested PCR, following a modified ARM-PCR protocol, produced the TCRbeta library. TCRdb redid the calling of the multiplex PCR reads with MiXCR, one entry per CDR3 protein. The sample contains about 110,000 distinct CDR3 sequences, nearly 85% of which appear only once. Sequenced material: lung tumor tissue. These receptors were collected from a man between 70 and 80 years old with non-small cell lung cancer.

Regarding this clonotype: An end of the junction does not agree with germline; a read error may underlie this. The genes are TRBV11-2 and TRBJ2-2, with D maybe TRBD2 (5 bases). CDR3 length: 14 residues. Germline CDR1 and CDR2: SGHAT and FQNNGV. As DNA, the CDR3 is TGTGCCAGCAGCCTGCTCAGTCAGTCCGGGGAACTGTTTTTT. This translates into CASSLLSQSGELFF.

Details on this clonotype: The junction does not match germline at one end; this may be a read error. This chain joins TRBV29-1 and TRBJ1-2; TRBD1 aligns across 8 bases. The CDR3 loop spans 14 amino acids. Germline CDR1 reads SQVTM; CDR2 reads ANQGSEA. DNA for the CDR3: TGCAGCGTTGAGTTAGGGACAGGTGACTATCGCTACACCTTC. Its protein product is CSVELGTGDYRYTF.

On this clonotype itself: The junction does not match germline at one end; this may be a read error. CDR3 nucleotide sequence: TGTCCCAGCAGCCAAGGACTAGCGTGGTCGGGATCAGATGCGCAGTATTTT. Its translation: CPSSQGLAWSGSDAQYF. The J gene is TRBJ2-3, the V gene TRBV11-3; 9 positions agree with TRBD2. Germline V CDR1 and CDR2: SGHNT, YENEEA. The CDR3 is 17 residues long. The full variable domain, in which reference TRBV11-3 and TRBJ2-3 provide the parts outside the CDR3, is EAGVVQSPRYKIIEKKQPVAFWCNPISGHNTLYWYLQNLGQGPELLIRYENEEAVDDSQLPKDRFSAERLKGVDSTLKIQPAELGDSAVYLCPSSQGLAWSGSDAQYFGPGTRLTVL.

Notes on this clonotype: Germline is not matched at one junction end, which may reflect a read error. The chain couples TRBV6-2 or TRBV6-3 to TRBJ2-7; 9 bases agree with TRBD2. Germline V gene data show CDR1 as MNHEY and CDR2 as SVGEGT. The CDR3 loop spans 16 amino acids. CDR3 region: CASSDDGSGRHYERYF. The CDR3 DNA sequence: TGTGCCAGCAGCGACGACGGTAGCGGGAGACACTATGAGCGGTACTTC.

This clonotype appeared many times. The chain joins TRBV5-4 to TRBJ2-5; perhaps TRBD2 as D (6 bases). Trimming pared 0 bases from V and 5 bases from J, leaving 11 bases between. The length of the CDR3 is 14 residues. The germline CDR1 and CDR2 sequences are SGHNT and YYREEE (reference sequence). The CDR3 loop is CASSLGGEAETQYF. In DNA form, the CDR3 reads TGTGCCAGCAGCTTGGGAGGGGAGGCTGAGACCCAGTACTTC.

This clonotype was counted many times. V gene TRBV28 combines with J gene TRBJ2-7, with D uncertain. The V end was cut by 5 bases, the J end by 0 bases, with 17 bases between. The CDR3 extends over 16 amino acids. Germline values: CDR1 MDHEN, CDR2 SYDVKM. Written as DNA, the CDR3 is TGTGCCAGCAGTCTCCCCCGTTCCCAATCCTCCTACGAGCAGTACTTC. Translating gives CASSLPRSQSSYEQYF.

About this clonotype itself: The junction and the germline gene differ at one end; a read error may be behind it. The chain joins TRBV6-1 to TRBJ2-7, with D hard to call. This CDR3 region has 12 residues. Germline V CDR1 and CDR2: MNHNS, SASEGT. The CDR3 nucleotides are TGTGCCAGCAGTTTCAGTTCCTACGAGCAATACTTC. It codes for CASSFSSYEQYF.

Comments on this clonotype: One end of the junction fails to match germline, which may point to a read error. The chain employs TRBV28 and TRBJ1-5; possible D gene TRBD1, 5 bases. Germline loops: CDR1 MDHEN, CDR2 SYDVKM. The CDR3 runs to 16 residues. CDR3 DNA sequence: TGTGTCAGCAGTTCTCCCGTGGCAGGGAAGAATCAGCCCCAGCAGTTT. It yields the protein CVSSSPVAGKNQPQQF. The variable domain in full, completed from reference TRBV28 and TRBJ1-5, reads DVKVTQSSRYLVKRTGEKVFLECVQDMDHENMFWYRQDPGLGLRLIYFSYDVKMKEKGDIPEGYSVSREKKERFSLILESASTNQTSMYLCVSSSPVAGKNQPQQFGDGTRLSIL.

Comment on this clonotype: At one end, the junction sequence differs from germline, possibly due to a read error. This chain uses TRBV29-1 with TRBJ2-3, with TRBD2 as a possible D gene (5 bases). Germline values: CDR1 SQVTM, CDR2 ANQGSEA. This CDR3 is 12 amino acids long. CDR3 nucleotides: TGTAGTGTTGGTGCCCCGGGGAATACGCAGTATTTT. Translating it yields CSVGAPGNTQYF.

The sample holds one count of this clonotype. Since no conserved phenylalanine or tryptophan closes the CDR3, a read error is the likely cause. The rearrangement joins TRBV6-5 to TRBJ1-5, with a possible D match to TRBD1 (6 bases). Trimming removed 6 bases from V and 1 base from J, with 13 bases in between. This CDR3 is built from 15 residues. The germline V gene has CDR1 MNHEY and CDR2 SVGAGI. CDR3 protein: CASSNREASNQPQHS. CDR3 sequence (DNA): TGTGCCAGCAGCAACAGGGAAGCGAGCAATCAGCCCCAGCATTCT.

This chain uses TRBV29-1 with TRBJ1-2, with D possibly being TRBD1 (6 bases). Trimming took 4 bases from V and 11 from J, leaving 23 bases between them. In germline, CDR1 is SQVTM, CDR2 ANQGSEA. CDR3 length equals 14 residues. The CDR3 nucleotides are TGCAGCGTTGCACCAGGGGCATTAACCTTTGGTTACACCTTC. It yields the protein CSVAPGALTFGYTF.

This clonotype occurred a few times. The chain recombines TRBV29-1 with TRBJ2-1; no firm D call. The V end was cut by 1 base, the J end by 6 bases, with 13 bases between. The CDR3 extends over 14 amino acids. Per germline, CDR1 SQVTM and CDR2 ANQGSEA. The CDR3 sequence is CSVEVGLVGNEQFF. The CDR3 nucleotides read TGCAGCGTTGAAGTCGGGCTAGTAGGCAATGAGCAGTTCTTC.

A note on this clonotype: A much larger clone differs by one base, so this may be a read error. This chain uses TRBV20-1 with TRBJ1-1; D remains unclear. The ends were cut back, 5 bases at V and 4 bases at J, with 23 bases in the middle. The CDR3 has 16 amino acids. Germline-derived CDR1 and CDR2 are DFQATT and SNEGSKA (reference sequence). The DNA for the CDR3 is TGCAGTGCTCCCGTAGCGGGATGGGGTCTGAGCACTGAAGCTTTCTTT. Translated, it gives CSAPVAGWGLSTEAFF.

The V and J genes are TRBV6-6 and TRBJ1-1; 7 positions agree with TRBD1. The CDR3 is 13 amino acids. CDR1 is MNHNY, CDR2 SVGAGI, per germline (reference sequence). Written as DNA, the CDR3 is TGTGTCGGCAAGAGACAGGGTAACACTGAAGCTTTCTTT. Translation gives CVGKRQGNTEAFF.

Notes on this clonotype: Its ends do not fully match the called genes, so a read error is possible. This chain links TRBV12-3 or TRBV12-4 with TRBJ1-4; 9 bases align to TRBD1. This CDR3 comprises 18 residues. The chain's CDR3 is CANSSYFLSTRTGAKLFF. Written as DNA, the CDR3 is TGTGCCAACAGTTCATATTTCCTTTCAACTCGGACAGGGGCTAAACTGTTTTTT.

As to this clonotype: This is likely a read error, given that the CDR3 carries no conserved phenylalanine or tryptophan at its end. The chain links TRBV6-2 or TRBV6-3 to TRBJ2-5, with a tentative D call TRBD1 (6 bases). This CDR3 comprises 14 residues. Germline V gene data show CDR1 as MNHEY and CDR2 as SVGEGT. The CDR3 loop is CASSYLTGTETQYL. CDR3 DNA: TGCGCCAGCAGTTATCTCACAGGGACGGAGACCCAGTACTTA.

The rearrangement uses TRBV6-5 and TRBJ1-1; no clear D. The CDR3 has 16 amino acids. The germline V gene has CDR1 MNHEY and CDR2 SVGAGI. Trimming cost V 2 bases and J 2 bases, with 15 bases left between them. The CDR3 loop reads CASSYRQNRINTEAFF. CDR3 DNA sequence: TGTGCCAGCAGTTACAGGCAGAACCGTATAAACACTGAAGCTTTCTTT.

A word on this clonotype: A junction end diverges from the germline sequence, so it may reflect a read error. This chain connects TRBV29-1 to TRBJ1-2, with D hard to call. Per the germline V gene, CDR1 is SQVTM and CDR2 is ANQGSEA. The CDR3 runs 16 residues. CDR3 protein: CGVVTYQSSGEDDYTF. In DNA, the CDR3 is TGCGGCGTAGTCACCTATCAATCCTCGGGAGAAGATGACTACACCTTC.

As for this clonotype: A much larger clone lies a single base off, so this may be a read error. The chain uses TRBV19 and TRBJ1-2; D is possibly TRBD1 (5 bases). The CDR3 consists of 14 residues. The germline V gene has CDR1 LNHDA and CDR2 SQIVND (reference sequence). CDR3 DNA: TGTGTCAGTAGTATAGCAGGGAGGCGTTATGGCTACACCTTC. Translated, it gives CVSSIAGRRYGYTF. The variable domain in full, with the rest retrieved from reference TRBV19 and TRBJ1-2, is DGGITQSPKYLFRKEGQNVTLSCEQNLNHDAMYWYRQDPGQGLRLIYYSQIVNDFQKGDIAEGYSVSREKKESFPLTVTSAQKNPTAFYLCVSSIAGRRYGYTFGSGTRLTVV.

As concerns this clonotype: A read error may explain this, as a much larger clone is one base away. The J gene is TRBJ2-4, the V gene TRBV28, with D unresolved. Germline CDR1 is MDHEN and CDR2 is SYDVKM. The CDR3 length is 12 residues. Here the CDR3 reads CARSLVKSIQYF. CDR3 sequence (DNA): TGTGCCAGAAGTTTAGTAAAGTCCATTCAGTACTTC.

The gene calls are TRBV10-2 and TRBJ2-7, with D hard to call. The CDR3 is 13 residues long. From germline, CDR1 is WSHSY and CDR2 SAAADI. V lost 7 bases and J 3 bases, leaving 13 bases between the germline ends. The CDR3 here is CASITIGFYEQYF. CDR3 DNA sequence: TGCGCCAGCATAACGATAGGATTCTACGAGCAGTACTTC.

This clonotype was detected once. This is likely a read error, given that the CDR3 carries no conserved phenylalanine or tryptophan at its end. The gene calls are TRBV4-3 and TRBJ2-4; D is possibly TRBD1 (6 bases). CDR1 and CDR2 (germline): LGHNA, YSLEER. This CDR3 is 14 amino acids long. The CDR3 sequence: CASSQTGAINIQYL. For the CDR3, the DNA is TGCGCCAGCAGCCAGACAGGAGCCATAAACATTCAGTACTTA.

Details on this clonotype: Being one base from a much bigger clone, this may be a read error. V is TRBV20-1 and J is TRBJ1-1; D uncertain. V was pared by 7 bases and J by 0 bases, with 15 bases between. The CDR3 is made up of 14 amino acids. Per germline, CDR1 DFQATT and CDR2 SNEGSKA (reference sequence). CDR3 amino acids: CSVIEGNVNTEAFF. CDR3 nucleotide sequence: TGCAGTGTTATAGAGGGCAATGTGAACACTGAAGCTTTCTTT.